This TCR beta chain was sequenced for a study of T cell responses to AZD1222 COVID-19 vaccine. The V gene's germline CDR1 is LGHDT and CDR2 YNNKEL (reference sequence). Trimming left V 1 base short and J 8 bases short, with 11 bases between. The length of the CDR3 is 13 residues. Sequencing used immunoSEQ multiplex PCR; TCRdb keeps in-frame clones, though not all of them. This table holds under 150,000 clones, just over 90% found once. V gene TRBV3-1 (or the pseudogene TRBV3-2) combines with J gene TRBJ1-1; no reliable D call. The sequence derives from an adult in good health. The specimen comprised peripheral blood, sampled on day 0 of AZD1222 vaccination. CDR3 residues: CASSQVGSREAFF. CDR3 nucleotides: TGTGCCAGCAGCCAAGTAGGGTCCAGGGAAGCTTTCTTT.